This T cell receptor beta chain was identified during a study of PD-1 blockade in mismatch repair-deficient tumors (TCRdb year 2017). Describing the broader study: Between late 2013 and late 2016, roughly 78 consecutive patients with over ten mismatch repair-deficient cancer types, all previously treated and progressing, were enrolled in the trial. Tumor-associated T cell clones in the peripheral blood of patients responding to PD-1 blockade were tracked using deep sequencing of TCR CDR3 regions. General findings and caveats noted by the study authors: Tumor-resident clones, often undetectable in blood before treatment, expanded rapidly after pembrolizumab and then contracted, generally before radiologic responses.

At the junction V is shortened by 8 bases and J by 5 bases; bases outside the gene matches: 8. The germline V gene (reference sequence) supplies CDR1 LNHDA and CDR2 SQIVND. There are 14 amino acids in the CDR3, from cysteine to phenylalanine inclusive. Of all the DNA, just the CDR3 is kept, 42 bases in frame from base 1. For each enrolled patient, mismatch repair deficiency was established using either polymerase chain reaction or immunohistochemistry. TCR sequencing was carried out for three patients who responded to pembrolizumab therapy. The phase II trial prospectively tested pembrolizumab PD-1 blockade in advanced mismatch repair-deficient cancers regardless of tissue of origin. Peripheral blood T cell samples were collected serially, before PD-1 blockade began and at several time points afterward. The timing of each blood sample was reported as weeks after the first dose of pembrolizumab. The method was the immunoSEQ multiplex PCR assay. As stored in TCRdb, this immuneACCESS dataset retains in-frame rearrangements with V and J assigned. A fraction of the clones does not appear; measured against another copy, unresolved V genes explain less than half of the discrepancy, and the remainder lacks a known reason. The sample table contains more than 40,000 clones; only one count was recorded for roughly 80% of them. Together, the top ten hold over 7.5% of the sample.

Concerning this clone: What antigen it recognizes has not been identified. No much larger clone is present one base from it, and per-base qualities are unavailable.

The input for sequencing was peripheral blood, taken less than 21 weeks after starting pembrolizumab. The rearranged chain carries TRBV19 and TRBJ2-3; 9 nucleotides in the junction match TRBD1. The TCR sequence derives from an adult with mismatch repair-deficient cancer. The encoded CDR3 is CASRETGGRDTQYF. The bases read TGTGCCAGTCGAGAAACAGGGGGCAGAGATACGCAGTATTTT. With the rest looked up from the reference TRBV19 and TRBJ2-3 genes rather than sequenced, the full variable domain is DGGITQSPKYLFRKEGQNVTLSCEQNLNHDAMYWYRQDPGQGLRLIYYSQIVNDFQKGDIAEGYSVSREKKESFPLTVTSAQKNPTAFYLCASRETGGRDTQYFGPGTRLTVL.